The 32 T cell receptor beta chains presented below share a single source sample, sequenced in a study of neoadjuvant nivolumab and ipilimumab in lung cancer. TCRdb's copy holds only in-frame clones and misses some; the assay was immunoSEQ multiplex PCR. The sample records roughly 18,000 clones, around 86% being singletons. The source was peripheral blood, collected before neoadjuvant nivolumab, alone or with ipilimumab. The receptors were sampled from an adult with non-small cell lung cancer.

This clone was seen just once. The rearrangement uses TRBV6-6 and TRBJ1-1, with D maybe TRBD1 (6 bases). This CDR3 is built from 14 residues. Germline V gene lookup returns CDR1 MNHNY and CDR2 SVGAGI (reference sequence). V was cut by 0 bases and J by 1 base, with 6 bases left in between. CDR3 DNA: TGTGCCAGCAGTTACTCAGGGGGGAACACTGAAGCTTTCTTT. It encodes CASSYSGGNTEAFF.

The rearrangement joins TRBV27 to TRBJ2-5; 8 bases are shared with TRBD2. This CDR3 region has 14 residues. Germline V lookup: CDR1 MNHEY, CDR2 SMNVEV (reference sequence). The V and J ends lost 0 bases and 4 bases, in that order; junction bases with no gene match: 1. The chain's CDR3 is CASSLSREGETQYF. Here the CDR3 DNA reads TGTGCCAGCAGTTTATCTCGGGAGGGAGAGACCCAGTACTTC.

This chain links TRBV11-2 with TRBJ2-7; TRBD1 agrees at 8 bases. The V segment lost 5 bases and the J segment 2 bases; nucleotides outside the gene matches: 8. The CDR3 loop spans 15 amino acids. Germline V gene lookup returns CDR1 SGHAT and CDR2 FQNNGV. The CDR3 coding sequence is TGTGCCAGCAGCGTCAGGACAGGGCAGACCTACGAGCAGTACTTC. Amino acid sequence: CASSVRTGQTYEQYF.

CDR3 region: CASSLAGFSGNTIYF. CDR3 coding DNA: TGTGCCAGCAGCTTAGCGGGGTTCTCTGGAAACACCATATATTTT. J is TRBJ1-3 and V is TRBV11-2; D gene uncertain. This CDR3 spans 15 amino acids. Trimming shortened V by 1 base and J by 0 bases, and 7 bases separated the two germline ends. Germline loops: CDR1 SGHAT, CDR2 FQNNGV.

The chain recombines TRBV4-1 with TRBJ2-7; TRBD1 agrees at 10 bases. CDR3 size: 14 residues. Germline loops: CDR1 MGHRA, CDR2 YSYEKL. With 5 bases clipped from V and 6 bases from J, the junction kept 7 bases outside the gene matches. CDR3 bases: TGCGCCAGCAGCTCACGACAGGGGGCTGGCGAGCAGTACTTC. This encodes CASSSRQGAGEQYF.

The rearrangement joins TRBV2 to TRBJ2-3, with D possibly being TRBD1 (5 bases). Deletions cut 8 bases from V and 6 bases from J, with 6 bases between. The CDR3 runs 10 residues. Germline CDR1 SNHLY, CDR2 FYNNEI. CDR3 DNA: TGTGCCAGCGGGGCGGATACGCAGTATTTT. This sequence encodes CASGADTQYF.

The chain uses TRBV6-5 and TRBJ2-7; TRBD2 matches 11 bases. The CDR3 has 15 amino acids. Germline-derived CDR1 and CDR2 are MNHEY and SVGAGI. V shed 6 bases and J 4 bases; nucleotides not matched to a gene: 8. In DNA form, the CDR3 reads TGTGCCAGCAGATCCACCACTAGCGGGAGTTACGAGCAGTACTTC. Translation: CASRSTTSGSYEQYF.

The chain recombines TRBV11-2 with TRBJ1-1, with 9 bases identical to TRBD1. Per the germline V gene, CDR1 is SGHAT and CDR2 is FQNNGV. The CDR3 length is 17 residues. The ends lost 3 bases at V and 0 bases at J; junction bases unmatched: 8. The CDR3 region is CASSLREQGALNTEAFF. Written as DNA, the CDR3 is TGTGCCAGCAGCTTGAGGGAACAGGGGGCTTTGAACACTGAAGCTTTCTTT.

CDR3 nucleotide sequence: TGTGCCTGGAGTCCGAGTTGGCAGCTCTCTGGAAACACCATATATTTT. The encoded protein is CAWSPSWQLSGNTIYF. The V call is TRBV30, the J call TRBJ1-3; D is ambiguous. Germline V gene sequence: CDR1 GTSNPN, CDR2 SVGIG (reference sequence). This CDR3 has 16 residues. V gave up 2 bases and J gave up 0 bases, with 14 bases separating them. Complete variable domain (other parts from reference TRBV30 and TRBJ1-3): SQTIHQWPATLVQPVGSPLSLECTVEGTSNPNLYWYRQAAGRGLQLLFYSVGIGQISSEVPQNLSASRPQDRQFILSSKKLLLSDSGFYLCAWSPSWQLSGNTIYFGEGSWLTVV.

The rearrangement joins TRBV14 to TRBJ2-7; 15 bases match TRBD2. Trimming removed 3 bases from V and 8 bases from J; junction bases left unmatched: 5. Looked up from germline, CDR1 is SGHDN and CDR2 is FVKESK. CDR3 length equals 15 residues. The CDR3: CASSQRTSGRAQQYF. CDR3 DNA sequence: TGTGCCAGCAGCCAGAGGACTAGCGGGAGGGCCCAGCAGTACTTC.

The V call is TRBV5-1, the J call TRBJ1-5; TRBD1 agrees at 8 bases. Losses at the gene ends were 0 bases for V and 2 bases for J; bases not matched to a gene: 7. Germline lookup yields CDR1 SGHRS and CDR2 YFSETQ. This CDR3 has 17 residues. The CDR3 here is CASSLVPRGPGNQPQHF. The CDR3 region has the DNA TGCGCCAGCAGCTTGGTGCCCAGGGGGCCGGGCAATCAGCCCCAGCATTTT. Full variable domain (rest looked up from reference TRBV5-1 and TRBJ1-5): KAGVTQTPRYLIKTRGQQVTLSCSPISGHRSVSWYQQTPGQGLQFLFEYFSETQRNKGNFPGRFSGRQFSNSRSEMNVSTLELGDSALYLCASSLVPRGPGNQPQHFGDGTRLSIL.

This chain connects TRBV9 to TRBJ1-2, with 9 bases identical to TRBD1. This CDR3 has 14 residues. V was pared by 4 bases and J by 7 bases, with 8 bases of the junction left unmatched. Per the germline V gene, CDR1 is SGDLS and CDR2 is YYNGEE. This chain's CDR3 is CASSPGQGLIGYTF. In DNA, the CDR3 is TGTGCCAGCAGCCCGGGACAGGGTCTCATTGGCTACACCTTC.

The V gene is TRBV29-1, the J gene TRBJ1-2; D may be TRBD1 (6 bases). V gave up 1 base and J gave up 5 bases, with 11 bases separating them. Germline CDR1 SQVTM, CDR2 ANQGSEA. The CDR3 length is 13 residues. In DNA, the CDR3 is TGCAGCGTTGAAGTGAGCAGGGGATATGGCTACACCTTC. Encoded protein: CSVEVSRGYGYTF.

The chain links TRBV2 to TRBJ2-1; the match to TRBD1 covers 7 bases. Germline loops: CDR1 SNHLY, CDR2 FYNNEI. The CDR3 covers 12 residues. The V segment lost 3 bases and the J segment 9 bases; nucleotides outside the gene matches: 2. The CDR3 loop reads CASSEYRGEQFF. In DNA form, the CDR3 reads TGTGCCAGCAGTGAGTACAGGGGTGAGCAGTTCTTC.

This sequence joins TRBV18 and TRBJ1-2, with TRBD1 matching over 7 bases. Germline CDR1 KGHSH, CDR2 LQKENI. This CDR3 spans 16 amino acids. V was pared by 4 bases and J by 6 bases, with 14 bases of the junction left unmatched. CDR3 residues: CASSLGQQGQYDGYTF. In DNA form, the CDR3 reads TGTGCCAGCTCACTCGGGCAGCAGGGACAGTACGATGGCTACACCTTC.

The chain couples TRBV7-2 to TRBJ2-6, with TRBD1 matching 10 bases. The CDR3 extends over 19 amino acids. Germline V gene data show CDR1 as SGHTA and CDR2 as FQGNSA. V gave up 2 bases and J gave up 1 base; unmatched junction bases: 8. CDR3 in DNA: TGTGCCAGCAGCTTAAGTAGGGACAGGGGAAGGTCTGGGGCCAACGTCCTGACTTTC. This translates into CASSLSRDRGRSGANVLTF.

The CDR3 nucleotides are TGTGCCAGCAACCTGGGGGCTGCTGGCTACACCTTC. It translates to CASNLGAAGYTF. The V and J genes are TRBV2 and TRBJ1-2; perhaps TRBD1 as D (6 bases). The V end was cut by 7 bases, the J end by 7 bases, with 13 bases between. There are 12 residues in the CDR3. Looked up from germline, CDR1 is SNHLY and CDR2 is FYNNEI. Full variable domain (outside the CDR3, taken from reference TRBV2 and TRBJ1-2): EPEVTQTPSHQVTQMGQEVILRCVPISNHLYFYWYRQILGQKVEFLVSFYNNEISEKSEIFDDQFSVERPDGSNFTLKIRSTKLEDSAMYFCASNLGAAGYTFGSGTRLTVV.

The chain employs TRBV19 and TRBJ2-4, with D perhaps being TRBD1 or TRBD2 (5 bases each). Germline-derived CDR1 and CDR2 are LNHDA and SQIVND (reference sequence). The CDR3 has 15 amino acids. V was clipped by 11 bases and J by 0 bases, with 17 bases between them. For the CDR3, the DNA is TGTGCCTCAGGTCCGGGGCTCTTAGCCAAAAACATTCAGTACTTC. Protein product: CASGPGLLAKNIQYF.

V gene TRBV30 combines with J gene TRBJ2-1; 8 bases agree with TRBD2. Trimming took 2 bases from V and 0 from J; bases not matched to a gene: 6. This CDR3 has 16 amino acids. CDR1 is GTSNPN and CDR2 is SVGIG in the germline V gene (reference sequence). CDR3 sequence: CAWSSGLASSYNEQFF. DNA for the CDR3: TGTGCCTGGAGTTCCGGACTAGCCAGCTCCTACAATGAGCAGTTCTTC.

This clone was seen only a few times. The rearrangement joins TRBV5-1 to TRBJ2-7; TRBD2 might be the D (6 bases). The CDR3 runs 16 residues. The germline gives CDR1 SGHRS, CDR2 YFSETQ. Trimming took 1 base from V and 2 from J, leaving 16 bases between them. The CDR3 loop is CASSLMGGGSTYEQYF. The CDR3, as DNA: TGCGCCAGCAGCTTGATGGGAGGAGGGAGCACCTACGAGCAGTACTTC.

The CDR3 loop reads CAWSVAQYYGYTF. The DNA of the CDR3 is TGTGCCTGGAGTGTCGCACAGTACTATGGCTACACCTTC. This chain links TRBV30 with TRBJ1-2; unclear D gene. The CDR3 runs to 13 residues. V lost 0 bases and J lost 3, with 8 bases in between. The germline CDR1 and CDR2 sequences are GTSNPN and SVGIG (reference sequence). Supplemented by reference TRBV30 and TRBJ1-2, the full variable domain reads SQTIHQWPATLVQPVGSPLSLECTVEGTSNPNLYWYRQAAGRGLQLLFYSVGIGQISSEVPQNLSASRPQDRQFILSSKKLLLSDSGFYLCAWSVAQYYGYTFGSGTRLTVV.

J is TRBJ1-5 and V is TRBV11-2; the D is unclear. The germline CDR1 and CDR2 sequences are SGHAT and FQNNGV. V was shortened by 0 bases and J by 3 bases, with 3 bases between the two germline ends. CDR3 size: 13 residues. CDR3 nucleotide sequence: TGTGCCAGCAGCTTAGACACCAATCAGCCCCAGCATTTT. The encoded protein is CASSLDTNQPQHF.

The J gene is TRBJ2-7, the V gene TRBV6-6; TRBD1 is a possible D gene (6 bases). The CDR3 contains 14 residues. Germline V lookup: CDR1 MNHNY, CDR2 SVGAGI (reference sequence). The V and J ends lost 2 bases and 0 bases respectively, with 8 bases between them. CDR3 sequence: CASSYRGYSYEQYF. The CDR3 DNA sequence: TGTGCCAGCAGTTACAGGGGGTACTCCTACGAGCAGTACTTC.

This chain uses TRBV5-4 with TRBJ2-1, with 10 bases that match TRBD2. The V gene end was trimmed by 4 bases and the J gene end by 9 bases; junction bases not matched to a gene: 10. Looked up from germline, CDR1 is SGHNT and CDR2 is YYREEE (reference sequence). The CDR3 consists of 15 residues. The CDR3 region has the DNA TGTGCCAGCAGCCCCACAGCGGGAGGGCCCGGTGAGCAGTTCTTC. Amino acid sequence: CASSPTAGGPGEQFF.

The chain uses TRBV5-8 and TRBJ2-1; D uncertain. The CDR3 extends over 13 amino acids. CDR1 is SGHTS and CDR2 is YDEGEE in the germline V gene. V was shortened by 4 bases and J by 0 bases, with 5 bases between the two germline ends. CDR3 DNA: TGTGCCAGCAGCCCGTACTCCTACAATGAGCAGTTCTTC. Its translation: CASSPYSYNEQFF.

This clone was observed a few times. The rearrangement joins TRBV18 to TRBJ2-5, with D perhaps TRBD2 (5 bases). This CDR3 is 13 amino acids long. V lost 4 bases and J 5 bases, leaving 11 bases between the germline ends. Germline values: CDR1 KGHSH, CDR2 LQKENI. CDR3 DNA: TGTGCCAGCTCACTCCGGGGTGATGAGACCCAGTACTTC. Its translation: CASSLRGDETQYF.

The V call is TRBV7-9, the J call TRBJ2-6, with D tentatively TRBD1 (6 bases). This CDR3 is 17 amino acids long. The germline V gene has CDR1 SEHNR and CDR2 FQNEAQ (reference sequence). Trimming stripped 5 bases from V and 0 bases from J, with 14 bases between. CDR3 residues: CASSGRQVSSGANVLTF. DNA for the CDR3: TGTGCCAGCAGCGGCCGACAGGTATCCTCTGGGGCCAACGTCCTGACTTTC.

In its sample, this clone was seen a few times. In DNA, the CDR3 is TGTGCCAGCACCTTAGGGGAGTACCAAGAGACCCAGTACTTC. It specifies CASTLGEYQETQYF. The chain uses TRBV28 and TRBJ2-5, with D perhaps being TRBD1 or TRBD2 (5 bases each). V was cut by 7 bases and J by 0 bases, with 12 bases left in between. CDR1 and CDR2 (germline): MDHEN, SYDVKM. The CDR3 is made up of 14 amino acids.

V gene TRBV4-3 combines with J gene TRBJ2-3, with D maybe TRBD2 (6 bases). CDR1 and CDR2 from the germline V gene are LGHNA and YSLEER. This CDR3 is 16 amino acids long. Trimming stripped 0 bases from V and 1 base from J, with 11 bases between. The chain's CDR3 is CASSQESTSRTDTQYF. CDR3 sequence (DNA): TGCGCCAGCAGCCAAGAAAGTACTAGCCGCACAGATACGCAGTATTTT.

This rearrangement joins TRBV5-6 to TRBJ1-1; 7 nucleotides line up with TRBD1. Looked up from germline, CDR1 is SGHDT and CDR2 is YYEEEE. The CDR3 loop spans 16 amino acids. Trimming at V came to 0 bases and at J to 4 bases, leaving 9 bases not matched to a gene. CDR3 in amino acids: CASSLGAGHRGTEAFF. CDR3 coding DNA: TGTGCCAGCAGCTTGGGGGCAGGGCACAGGGGCACTGAAGCTTTCTTT.

The chain couples TRBV14 to TRBJ2-2; D could derive from TRBD1 or TRBD2 (6 bases each). CDR3 size: 18 residues. V was clipped by 0 bases and J by 5 bases, with 19 bases between them. CDR1 is SGHDN and CDR2 is FVKESK in the germline V gene. CDR3 sequence reads: CASSQDLSGARGTGELFF. The CDR3 coding sequence is TGTGCCAGCAGCCAAGATCTGTCGGGGGCCCGGGGAACCGGGGAGCTGTTTTTT.

J is TRBJ2-7 and V is TRBV29-1, with TRBD2 matching 13 bases. CDR1 and CDR2 (germline): SQVTM, ANQGSEA. The CDR3 is made up of 16 amino acids. The V and J ends lost 4 bases and 0 bases, in that order; junction bases with no gene match: 6. The DNA of the CDR3 is TGCAGCGTTGTGAGACTAGCGGGAGGACACTCCTACGAGCAGTACTTC. It translates to CSVVRLAGGHSYEQYF.